This T cell receptor (beta chain) stems from a study of blood T cell repertoires in COVID-19. Whole-study context: From the United States, Italy and Spain came samples of acute and convalescent COVID-19. T cells, B-cell-depleted T cells, or PBMCs supplied cDNA or gDNA.

Per the study methods: Quantification of nucleated cells was approximated via reference gene primer amplification. Method: immunoSEQ multiplex PCR; TCRdb's copy keeps in-frame clones and lacks some. That table is the source of V, J and clone size, and D and trimming were worked out from the DNA. The sample comprises over 200,000 clones, over 75% of which are singletons, and under 2.5% rests with the top ten. This CDR3 is 12 amino acids long. The V and J ends lost 5 bases and 7 bases, in that order; junction bases with no gene match: 4. Germline loops: CDR1 LNHDA, CDR2 SQIVND (reference sequence). The source material was peripheral blood. The clonotype originates from a woman aged 50 to 65 with acute or convalescent COVID-19. V gene TRBV19 combines with J gene TRBJ1-2, with 7 bases that match TRBD1. The CDR3 loop is CASSARTGGYTF. CDR3 nucleotides: TGTGCCAGTAGTGCGAGGACAGGTGGCTACACCTTC. The whole variable domain, filled in from reference TRBV19 and TRBJ1-2, reads DGGITQSPKYLFRKEGQNVTLSCEQNLNHDAMYWYRQDPGQGLRLIYYSQIVNDFQKGDIAEGYSVSREKKESFPLTVTSAQKNPTAFYLCASSARTGGYTFGSGTRLTVV.